The 16 T cell receptor beta chains in this list originate from one sample, sequenced in a study of Graves' ophthalmopathy and Graves' hyperthyroidism (dated by TCRdb to 2016 to 2019). Reads for this sample came from an Illumina HiSeq 2000. For repertoire sequencing, the TCR beta CDR3 regions were amplified from RNA transcripts. The first round was an RT-PCR using HTBI primers with the Qiagen OneStep RT-PCR kit, and this first round was followed by a second-round multiplex PCR, then size selection and purification. The public reads were run again by TCRdb, first through fastp at Q25 and then through MiXCR, and only productive beta chains were kept. A single entry per CDR3 protein holds the most common genes and DNA from its merged rows. This sample gives 620,000 or so distinct CDR3 sequences in total; about 20% of them show up just once. Approximately 6.9% of the sample lies in the top ten. The sequencing sample was made of peripheral blood. The receptors come from a woman between 18 and 30 years old with stable Graves' hyperthyroidism. Some clones in this sample may be carry-over from other donors' samples. Donor details come from another sample of the same person, matched by shared clones.

This sequence joins TRBV12-3 or TRBV12-4 and TRBJ1-1; the D gene is possibly TRBD1 (5 bases). V was clipped by 6 bases and J by 4 bases, with 15 bases between them. The CDR3 consists of 14 residues. The CDR3 DNA reads as TGTGCCAGCAGCGCGGGGGGGTTGAGCACTGAAGCTTTCTTT. Its protein is CASSAGGLSTEAFF.

With respect to this clonotype: In this CDR3 the conserved last residue, phenylalanine or tryptophan, is missing, so a read error is likely. This sequence joins TRBV7-6 and TRBJ1-5; 8 bases map to TRBD1. CDR1 is SGHVS and CDR2 is FNYEAQ in the germline V gene. The CDR3 is 15 residues long. V dropped 3 bases and J dropped 6; count of bases not matched to a gene: 7. CDR3 DNA: TGTGCCAGCAGCTTGGCTCAGGGGGCGATTCAGCCCCAGCATTAT. It encodes CASSLAQGAIQPQHY.

This clonotype was seen ten or more times. V usage is TRBV6-2 or TRBV6-3 and J usage is TRBJ2-3, with D tentatively TRBD2 (5 bases). This CDR3 has 15 residues. CDR1 is MNHEY and CDR2 is SVGEGT in the germline V gene. V lost 2 bases and J 0 bases, leaving 9 bases between the germline ends. The CDR3, as DNA: TGTGCCAGCAGTTACGGAGGTGCTAGCACAGATACGCAGTATTTT. Translated, it gives CASSYGGASTDTQYF.

The sample holds many counts of this clonotype. V usage is TRBV12-3 or TRBV12-4 and J usage is TRBJ1-1, with D perhaps matching TRBD1 (6 bases). The CDR3 length is 14 residues. Trimming took 6 bases from V and 2 from J, leaving 13 bases between them. DNA of the CDR3: TGTGCCAGCAGGAGGGACAATTTCAACACTGAAGCTTTCTTT. It yields the protein CASRRDNFNTEAFF.

The genes are TRBV11-2 and TRBJ1-2, with 8 bases lining up with TRBD1. The V and J ends lost 3 bases and 5 bases, in that order; junction bases with no gene match: 5. This CDR3 is built from 14 residues. Germline CDR1 is SGHAT and CDR2 is FQNNGV. The CDR3 sequence: CASSFGTGDYGYTF. The CDR3, as DNA: TGTGCCAGCAGCTTCGGGACAGGCGATTATGGCTACACCTTC.

This clonotype was picked up many times. The chain uses TRBV12-3 or TRBV12-4 and TRBJ1-2; D remains unclear. The CDR3 contains 14 residues. V lost 2 bases, J lost 3 bases, and 10 bases lay in between. The CDR3 bases are TGTGCCAGCAGTTTAACAGTGGCTGACTATGGCTACACCTTC. It specifies CASSLTVADYGYTF.

This clonotype was observed at least ten times. CDR3 sequence: CASSPGGQVNTGELFF. CDR3 bases: TGTGCCAGCAGCCCAGGGGGACAGGTCAACACCGGGGAGCTGTTTTTT. The chain employs TRBV13 and TRBJ2-2; 8 bases agree with TRBD1. The germline gives CDR1 PRHDT, CDR2 FYEKMQ (reference sequence). V dropped 5 bases and J dropped 2; count of bases not matched to a gene: 7. The CDR3 runs to 16 residues. The full variable domain, with the rest looked up from reference TRBV13 and TRBJ2-2, is AAGVIQSPRHLIKEKRETATLKCYPIPRHDTVYWYQQGPGQDPQFLISFYEKMQSDKGSIPDRFSAQQFSDYHSELNMSSLELGDSALYFCASSPGGQVNTGELFFGEGSRLTVL.

This clonotype has ten or more counts. The gene calls are TRBV20-1 and TRBJ2-5; D unclear. The CDR3 contains 15 residues. Between the trimmed V and J ends, which lost 0 bases and 5 bases, there was a span of 16 bases. The germline CDR1 and CDR2 sequences are DFQATT and SNEGSKA (reference sequence). CDR3 sequence reads: CSARDPGRMVETQYF. The CDR3, as DNA: TGCAGTGCTAGAGATCCCGGACGGATGGTGGAGACCCAGTACTTC.

The chain carries TRBV28 and TRBJ1-6, with a possible D match to TRBD1 (5 bases). The CDR3 sequence is 16 residues long. Trimming took 5 bases from V and 3 from J, leaving 14 bases between them. Germline CDR1 and CDR2: MDHEN and SYDVKM. CDR3 region: CASSAGTAVYNSPLHF. The CDR3 DNA reads TGTGCCAGCAGTGCAGGGACCGCTGTCTATAATTCACCCCTCCACTTT. Full variable domain (rest looked up from reference TRBV28 and TRBJ1-6): DVKVTQSSRYLVKRTGEKVFLECVQDMDHENMFWYRQDPGLGLRLIYFSYDVKMKEKGDIPEGYSVSREKKERFSLILESASTNQTSMYLCASSAGTAVYNSPLHFGNGTRLTVT.

The chain combines TRBV13 with TRBJ1-1; TRBD1 matches 8 bases. The junction had 10 bases not matched to a gene; V was cut back by 6 bases and J by 4 bases. This CDR3 is 15 amino acids long. Germline CDR1 is PRHDT and CDR2 is FYEKMQ (reference sequence). CDR3 residues: CASRDRTGRSTEAFF. The CDR3 bases are TGTGCCAGCAGGGATCGGACAGGGCGATCCACTGAAGCTTTCTTT.

Ten or more counts support this clonotype. The rearrangement links TRBV28 to TRBJ2-5, with 8 bases fitting TRBD2. This CDR3 comprises 15 residues. Germline V gene data show CDR1 as MDHEN and CDR2 as SYDVKM. V was pared by 4 bases and J by 2 bases, with 6 bases of the junction left unmatched. The CDR3 spells CASSSPGRGQETQYF. CDR3 coding DNA: TGTGCCAGCAGTTCGCCCGGGAGGGGACAAGAGACCCAGTACTTC.

This clonotype came up many times. The genes are TRBV20-1 and TRBJ1-1, with 8 nucleotides matching TRBD1. Germline V CDR1 and CDR2: DFQATT, SNEGSKA (reference sequence). This CDR3 spans 12 amino acids. The CDR3 nucleotides are TGCAGGGGGGGAACAGGGGGATTTGAAGCTTTCTTT. Amino acids: CRGGTGGFEAFF.

Worth noting for this clonotype: A read error is possible here, since a much larger clone lies one base away. This sequence joins TRBV7-9 and TRBJ1-1; 8 positions agree with TRBD1. The CDR3 is 15 amino acids. The V gene end was trimmed by 3 bases and the J gene end by 2 bases; junction bases not matched to a gene: 5. The germline V gene encodes CDR1 SEHNR and CDR2 FQNEAQ (reference sequence). CDR3 nucleotides: TGTGCCAGCAGCTTGTCCGACAGGGGTAACACTGAAGCTTTCTTT. It specifies CASSLSDRGNTEAFF.

Ten or more counts support this clonotype. The chain couples TRBV12-5 to TRBJ1-2, with TRBD1 matching over 10 bases. This CDR3 spans 14 amino acids. Per the germline V gene, CDR1 is LGHNT and CDR2 is FRNRAP. V lost 7 bases and J lost 6; bases outside the gene matches: 8. The CDR3, as DNA: TGTGCTAGTGCGGTCGACAGGGGGCGAGATGGCTACACCTTC. Translated: CASAVDRGRDGYTF.

This clonotype was found many times. The chain couples TRBV12-3 or TRBV12-4 to TRBJ1-2; TRBD1 aligns across 8 bases. The V gene end was trimmed by 5 bases and the J gene end by 3 bases; junction bases not matched to a gene: 5. The CDR3 extends over 14 amino acids. This CDR3 is CASSLQGGDYGYTF. The CDR3 DNA sequence: TGTGCCAGCAGTCTACAGGGGGGTGACTATGGCTACACCTTC.

This clonotype was observed a few times. V is TRBV4-1 and J is TRBJ2-7; a weak D match, TRBD2 (6 bases). The CDR3 runs to 16 residues. From germline, CDR1 is MGHRA and CDR2 YSYEKL. V lost 5 bases and J 0 bases, leaving 17 bases between the germline ends. The CDR3 bases are TGCGCCAGCAGCGCTCGAGGGACTGGGTCCTCCTACGAGCAGTACTTC. It codes for CASSARGTGSSYEQYF.